Here is one T cell receptor (beta chain) with its context. The CDR3 totals 13 residues. Per germline, CDR1 MNHEY and CDR2 SMNVEV (reference sequence). V shed 7 bases and J shed 2 bases, with 12 bases lying between them. The sample originates from a study of OX40 agonist ivuxolimab in advanced cancers. Only in-frame clones appear in the TCRdb table, and some are missing; sequencing was by immunoSEQ multiplex PCR. The sample lists about 46,000 clones; 90% to 95% were seen once. The TCR originated in an adult with an advanced solid tumor such as melanoma, head and neck, liver or kidney cancer. Source: CD4+ or CD8+ T cells sorted from blood, taken in a trial of the OX40 agonist ivuxolimab. The V call is TRBV27, the J call TRBJ2-7; perhaps TRBD2 as D (6 bases). As DNA, the CDR3 is TGTGCCAGCAAAGAACTAGCAGCCTACGAGCAGTACTTC. Amino acids: CASKELAAYEQYF.